This note documents a single T cell receptor beta chain sequence. The sequence runs out 3 residues before the end of the CDR3; the remainder is reconstructed from the germline J gene. Generated by immunoSEQ multiplex PCR, the TCRdb table keeps only in-frame clones and is missing some. The sample table includes about 30,000 clones. These data originate in a study of Tregs in tolerant kidney transplant recipients. This CDR3 spans 15 amino acids. The germline V gene encodes CDR1 LNHDA and CDR2 SQIVND (reference sequence). V was cut by 5 bases and J by 0 bases, with 11 bases left in between. The TCR sequence derives from a human donor who received a combined kidney and bone marrow transplant. V and J are TRBV19 and TRBJ1-5, with D possibly being TRBD1 (5 bases). The material sequenced was CD8+ T cells from blood, taken before the transplant. The CDR3 bases that were read are TGTGCCAGTAGTGCGGGACTCTATAGCAATCAGCCC. Its translation: CASSAGLYSNQP. The whole CDR3 protein reads CASSAGLYSNQPQHF.